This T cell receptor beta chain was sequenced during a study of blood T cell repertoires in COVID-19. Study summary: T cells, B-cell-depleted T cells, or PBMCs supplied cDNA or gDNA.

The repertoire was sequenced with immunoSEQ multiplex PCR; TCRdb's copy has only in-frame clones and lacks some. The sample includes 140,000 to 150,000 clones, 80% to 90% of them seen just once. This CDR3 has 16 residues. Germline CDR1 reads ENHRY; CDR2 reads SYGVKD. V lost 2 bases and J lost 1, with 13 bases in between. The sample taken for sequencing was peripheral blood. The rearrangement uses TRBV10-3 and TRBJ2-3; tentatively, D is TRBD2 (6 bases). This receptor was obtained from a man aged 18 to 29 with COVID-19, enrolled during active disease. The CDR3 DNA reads TGTGCCATCAGTGAGCGGGAGAGGTCGGGCACAGATACGCAGTATTTT. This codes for CAISERERSGTDTQYF.